The T cell receptor beta chain described here comes from a study of identical twins. Study-wide findings and caveats: For cord blood, abundant beta clonotypes had fewer insertions, unlike memory repertoires, which showed none.

On this clonotype itself: Its cognate antigen is unknown.

Template switching added a universal primer binding site, and final cDNA carried unique molecular identifiers. TCRdb fed the 5' RACE reads into MiXCR, producing one record per CDR3 protein. The sample carries roughly 480,000 distinct CDR3 sequences, 24% recorded once. Germline lookup yields CDR1 MNHNS and CDR2 SASEGT. This CDR3 comprises 14 residues. V lost 5 bases to trimming and J lost 3 bases; unmatched junction nucleotides: 6. The same specimen was also included in a second study, on T cells expressing NK-cell markers. From that report: Of the CD8+ T cell pool in several donors, roughly 1.0-7.5% was accounted for by dominant NKG2C+ clonotypes.

Material: CD4+ T cells sorted from blood. The chain employs TRBV6-1 and TRBJ2-5; 7 bases are a match to TRBD1. This TCR was sampled from a woman under 30 in good health. CDR3: CASSRGTVEETQYF. CDR3 sequence (DNA): TGTGCCAGCAGTCGAGGGACAGTAGAAGAGACCCAGTACTTC.